The T cell receptor beta chain described here comes from a study of regulatory T cells in long-lasting Graves disease. This clonotype occurred many times. The CDR3 covers 18 residues. The junction had 17 bases not matched to a gene; V was cut back by 5 bases and J by 9 bases. Per germline, CDR1 SNHLY and CDR2 FYNNEI. The TCR beta library used iRepertoire HTBI primers with Arm-PCR amplification of CDR3. TCRdb passed the multiplex PCR reads through MiXCR, listing each CDR3 protein once. The sample records around 500,000 distinct CDR3 sequences, under 25% being singletons. The time point is: persistent/refractory GD, antithyroid drugs over 5 years with positive TRAb. From PBMCs, RNA was extracted and then used to make the TCR library.

The TCR sequence derives from a female donor with Graves disease. The sequences come from peripheral blood mononuclear cells (PBMCs), collected when the disease was refractory, from a patient treated with antithyroid drugs. This rearrangement joins TRBV2 to TRBJ2-4; 12 positions match TRBD2. CDR3 DNA: TGTGCCAGCAGTCCCCGACACCCGACGCCTAGCGGGGGGGTCATTCAGTACTTC. Its translation: CASSPRHPTPSGGVIQYF.